This T cell receptor (beta chain) was profiled in a study of blood T cell repertoires in COVID-19. In the original workflow: By means of reference gene primer amplification, nucleated cell counts were estimated. Sequenced by immunoSEQ multiplex PCR; TCRdb stores in-frame clones only, minus some. V, J and clone size reflect that table, while D and trimming were determined from the DNA. The sample holds some 240,000 clones; 75% to 85% are singletons and the top ten take more than 2%. Source material: peripheral blood. The source is a woman aged 70-85 years with COVID-19, enrolled during active disease.

CDR3 in DNA: TGTGCCAGCAGCTTAGCGGGGGGCAGCACAGATACGCAGTATTTT. The encoded protein is CASSLAGGSTDTQYF. V and J are TRBV7-3 and TRBJ2-3; TRBD2 aligns across 8 bases. This CDR3 has 15 amino acids. Germline lookup yields CDR1 SGHTA and CDR2 FQGTGA. The V and J ends lost 2 bases and 0 bases, in that order; junction bases with no gene match: 1. Combining the CDR3 with reference TRBV7-3 and TRBJ2-3 gives the whole variable domain GAGVSQTPSNKVTEKGKYVELRCDPISGHTALYWYRQSLGQGPEFLIYFQGTGAADDSGLPNDRFFAVRPEGSVSTLKIQRTERGDSAVYLCASSLAGGSTDTQYFGPGTRLTVL.